The entry that follows covers one T cell receptor (beta chain) sequence. What antigen it recognizes has not been identified. No much larger clone exists at a distance of one base, and base qualities are not known. The CDR3 starts with the cysteine, ends with the phenylalanine, and has 16 residues. The CDR3 DNA has 48 bases and is translated from base 1. The germline V gene (reference sequence) provides CDR1 LNHDA and CDR2 SQIVND. At the junction V is shortened by 5 bases and J by 6 bases; bases outside the gene matches: 7. The library relied on the immunoSEQ multiplex PCR assay. For the multiplex PCR, a mixture combining 60 forward primers for TCR Vbeta segments and 13 reverse primers for TCR Jbeta segments was used. The CDR3 region of rearranged TCR beta genes was amplified from genomic DNA by a multiplex PCR assay. The amplified TCR beta libraries were sequenced on the Illumina HiSeq System as 87-base-pair reads. The paper's processing steps were these. A later analysis counted 65 million to 90 million unique TCR beta chains across the roughly 700 repertoires, and roughly 11 million of these chains were shared by at least two donors. To remove PCR and sequencing errors, raw reads were error-corrected and collapsed into unique sequences using a nearest-neighbor algorithm that merged closely related sequences. To assign V, D and J gene segments, CDR3 sequences were aligned to IMGT reference sequences. Each retained sequence needed at least a six-nucleotide match to both a V gene segment and a J gene segment. Rearrangements were classified as productive when the CDR3 lacked stop codons and remained in frame with V and J, and all other rearrangements were classified as non-productive. CDR3 was defined according to IMGT convention as the region running from the second conserved V-encoded cysteine to the conserved J-encoded phenylalanine. In an earlier analysis of around 600 of the donors, sequences lacking an unambiguous match to a single V gene segment were excluded. An earlier analysis of 587 of the donors classified V segments as functional when productive rearrangements were above 56.7% and as segregating when the standard deviation between donors was above 5%. A statistical classification framework was built for diagnosing cytomegalovirus status from the catalog of TCR beta chain sequences. In a later analysis, TCR nucleotide sequences were compared against IMGT/GENE-DB human TR gene sequences so that V and J genes could be assigned. The TCRdist pipeline was used in a later analysis to assign CDR3 sequences and most-parsimonious VDJ recombination scenarios. A later analysis defined each TCR beta chain by its CDR3 amino acid sequence plus V-gene family, and excluded reads lacking a unique V-gene family. In a later analysis, 450 to 600 highly shared, low-generation-probability nucleotide sequences were removed to address suspected cross-contamination and a sequencing artifact. In a later analysis, a clonal expansion index was calculated for each public chain from normalized within-repertoire ranks of inferred template counts. A later analysis computed generation probabilities with a VDJ recombination model fitted to out-of-frame rearrangements, and checked the results against IGoR. In a later analysis, TCR-TCR, TCR-HLA and TCR-CMV co-occurrence was scored with hypergeometric tests, and a repertoire-size bias correction was applied to TCR pairs. In a later analysis, false discovery rates were estimated by permuting HLA or CMV assignments 20 times. In a later analysis, co-occurring TCRs were grouped with DBSCAN, and TCRdist sequence similarity was added when clustering was performed within HLA-allele-positive subsets. Repertoires with fewer than 30,000 or more than 120,000 public chains were left out of co-occurrence clustering, as were five repertoires with anomalous nucleotide sharing. In its TCRdb copy, this immuneACCESS table keeps in-frame sequences only and misses some clones. Where compared with another copy, unresolved V genes explain less than half of these, and the others have no known cause. The V and J calls and the clone size are those of that table, but D and trimming were determined from the DNA. The sample records some 210,000 clones, 75% to 90% of which are singletons. The top ten clonotypes cover 1% to 1.5% of the sample.

This record belongs to a study of cytomegalovirus exposure and HLA in healthy donors (dated by TCRdb to the late 2010s). As for the study more broadly: An earlier analysis of 587 of the donors reported approximately 300 Gb of sequence data and approximately 120 million unique TCR beta sequences obtained from about 200 million T cells. Approximately 300 gigabases of sequencing data and 70 million to 100 million unique TCR sequences made up an early release that covered around 640 HLA-typed donors. Among the roughly 400 genotyped donors, roughly 80% belonged to the genetic ancestry cluster associated with self-reported Caucasian donors. The aim of the study was to test whether cataloging public T cell receptors could identify signatures of past pathogen exposure. The study used immunosequencing to profile the T cell repertoires of approximately 690 subjects and linked those repertoires to cytomegalovirus serostatus. Along with the approximately 650-subject first cohort, a separate validation cohort of around 110 different subjects was used. High-throughput TCR immunosequencing, statistical association of individual TCRs with disease status, and machine learning were combined to predict cytomegalovirus infection status. To study patterns of TCR occurrence, a later analysis re-analyzed previously published TCR beta repertoires from more than 550 donors and added high-resolution HLA genotyping. In the later analysis, no new phenotypic data were used to find candidate immune exposures; instead, reliance was placed on TCR beta sequences and their occurrence across donors. An earlier analysis of 587 of the donors used high-throughput TCR beta sequencing to judge whether each TCR beta V gene segment behaved as functional or pseudogenic. Alongside the repertoire data, information on donor age, sex, ethnicity and CMV serostatus was compiled. A later genetic analysis used genome-wide SNP genotypes for about 65% of the 666 donors, treating that subset as a discovery cohort. All discovery cohort repertoires had been generated on a single sequencing platform. Both class I and class II loci were covered by HLA typing, at four-digit resolution. Typing coverage differed by locus: A, B, C, DRB1 and DQB1 were typed in roughly 620-630 donors, DQA1 in around 500, DPA1 in approximately 600, and DPB1 in 450 to 490. A handful of DR-DQ haplotypes were handled as single units for association and clustering because linkage in the cohort was strong. Among some 400 genotyped donors of the cohort, an average of around 250,000 unique TCR beta nucleotide sequences was sequenced per donor, of which 15% to 20% were non-productive.

General conclusions and limits of the study: In both the original and validation cohorts, the classifier was reported to diagnose cytomegalovirus status with high specificity and sensitivity. Presence/absence analyses assumed roughly uniform sequencing depth across donors, an assumption that may not hold. A cluster of highly shared sequence variants was judged likely to be a technical artifact of the sequencing pipeline. In vitro tests confirmed that a few of the cytomegalovirus-associated TCR beta chains recognize cytomegalovirus antigens. In an earlier analysis of about 540 of the donors, most TCR beta V segments were observed in productive rearrangements about 90% or about 30% of the time, broadly matching IMGT annotations. Because counts were too low, about 17 rarely observed V segments, including chromosome 9 orphons, were excluded from the earlier analysis of 587 of the donors. Most TCR sequences were seen in very few donors, while some public TCRs were found in many individuals. CMV serostatus was the only immune exposure information available for the cohort. When HLA alleles, especially DR and DQ, strongly co-occurred, attributing TCR associations to individual alleles was difficult. It was suggested by the authors that the approach could potentially be generalized to other disease states and immunological phenotypes. Compared with the roughly 700-donor mean, donors in an Asian-associated ancestry cluster had fewer N-insertions in productive TCRs, according to a later genetic analysis. A total of about 150 TCR beta chains were listed by the study as associated with cytomegalovirus. According to a later analysis, TCR association rates differed among HLA loci, with DRB1 alleles showing the most associated TCRs and HLA-C alleles showing the fewest. Because HLA typing was unavailable for some donors at each locus, only the typed subset was used in association tests. Most CMV-associated TCR beta chains appeared to be HLA-restricted in a later analysis, and the HLA associations seemed to be driven largely by CMV exposure. A later genetic analysis associated a missense DCLRE1C variant with V-gene and J-gene trimming of TCR beta chains, and an independent cohort replicated the association. Linkage disequilibrium might explain the correlated functional status among segregating V segments, but an unknown experimental factor could not be excluded. Specific HLA alleles were associated with 15,000 to 20,000 TCR beta sequences at a false discovery rate of 0.05 in a later analysis. In a later analysis, HLA-associated TCR beta chains were found to be more clonally expanded and to have lower generation probabilities than equally common non-associated chains. Because the 87-base-pair reads could not distinguish some IMGT-functional V segments, including TRBV6-2 and TRBV6-3, those segments were excluded. According to a later analysis, parvovirus B19, influenza, CMV and Epstein-Barr virus appeared linked to several top co-occurrence clusters. A further reported finding was that TCR beta sequences accurately predicted the HLA-A and HLA-B alleles for most subjects in the first cohort. The cohort was sequenced for TCR beta chains only, and without alpha or paired-chain data the features that could be detected were limited.

The cohort consisted of 600 to 700 healthy bone marrow donors. At the time of sampling, all cohort members were nominally healthy, though unrecorded immune exposures were likely present. The donor was CMV seronegative and belonged to the group of over 350 seronegative cohort members. A peripheral blood sample was collected from each donor, and TCR beta sequencing was performed on peripheral blood mononuclear cells. The Qiagen DNeasy Blood Extraction Kit was used to extract genomic DNA from the blood cell samples. Sequencing was done on a sample of PBMCs. The chain employs TRBV19 and TRBJ2-2; TRBD2 matches 12 bases in the middle. This sequence originates from a man aged 25 to 40 in good health and CMV-seronegative. Here is the DNA: TGTGCCAGTAGTCCCAGGACTAGCGGGATTCCCGGGGAGCTGTTTTTT. Protein translation: CASSPRTSGIPGELFF.